Included here is one TCR beta chain sequence, with context. At one end the junction does not follow the germline gene, possibly because of a read error. The data originate from a study of blood T cell repertoires in COVID-19. Study as a whole: From T cells, B-cell-depleted T cells, or PBMCs came the material, which was cDNA or gDNA.

Germline V gene data show CDR1 as LGHDT and CDR2 as YNNKEL (reference sequence). CDR3 length: 13 residues. Original methodology: Using reference gene primer amplification, nucleated cell counts were estimated. Sequenced by immunoSEQ multiplex PCR; TCRdb stores in-frame clones only, minus some. V, J and clone size derive from that table, while D and trimming were established from the DNA sequence. The sample includes some 99,000 clones, 84% seen only once; the top ten take 6.6%. The sequencing sample was made of peripheral blood. The V and J genes are TRBV3-1 (or the pseudogene TRBV3-2) and TRBJ1-1; TRBD1 agrees at 8 bases. The clonotype comes from a woman between 50 and 59 years old with acute or convalescent COVID-19. The CDR3, as DNA: TGTGCCAGCACCCAAACGACAGGGGAAGAAGCTTTCTTT. As protein: CASTQTTGEEAFF.